These T cell receptor beta chains were read from a single sample in a study of identical twins. Via MiXCR, TCRdb re-called the 5' RACE reads, giving one row per CDR3 protein. The table lists around 370,000 distinct CDR3 sequences, roughly 9% of them singletons. The specimen sequenced was naive T cells sorted from blood. All receptors derive from a woman aged 45-65 years in good health. Each CDR3 is given without its conserved first and last residue. The D gene is left open where the match is weak.

d_gene,v_gene,j_gene,CDR3aa
.,TRBV4-1,TRBJ1-6,ASSQDPGDPRSPLH
.,TRBV4-2,TRBJ2-7,ASSQALSRSTYEQY
.,TRBV2,TRBJ2-5,ASGLAQETQY
.,TRBV3-1,TRBJ2-1,ASSQDAALVFSYNEQF
TRBD2,TRBV14,TRBJ2-1,ASSASGRAMQF
.,TRBV12-3/TRBV12-4,TRBJ1-5,ASSFGTQNQPQH
.,TRBV5-1,TRBJ2-2,ASSLVSILAGELF
.,TRBV29-1,TRBJ1-2,SVEGARSYGYT
.,TRBV7-9,TRBJ1-4,ASSPDSSSWELF
.,TRBV7-6,TRBJ2-1,ASSLVVPNNEQF
.,TRBV10-3,TRBJ2-7,AISENSYEQY
.,TRBV4-1,TRBJ2-3,ASSQEDPGLYTDTQY
.,TRBV20-1,TRBJ1-1,RTGRVSTEAF
.,TRBV6-2/TRBV6-3,TRBJ2-7,ASDSIGQSYEQY
.,TRBV12-3/TRBV12-4,TRBJ1-1,ASSQLGGGWNTEAF
.,TRBV5-1,TRBJ2-2,ASSGGAFTGELF
TRBD1,TRBV12-3/TRBV12-4,TRBJ2-5,ASSSDRDQETQY
.,TRBV27,TRBJ2-1,ASSLEREDEQF
.,TRBV12-3/TRBV12-4,TRBJ2-3,ASSSLWASRTDTQY
.,TRBV7-2,TRBJ2-1,ASSFGLTSYNEQF
.,TRBV12-3/TRBV12-4,TRBJ1-4,ASMGGSGEKLF
.,TRBV5-1,TRBJ1-1,ASSLALSNTEAF
.,TRBV27,TRBJ2-1,ASSFLGSDQF
TRBD2,TRBV4-1,TRBJ2-3,ASRTGLAGGISTDTQY
.,TRBV3-1,TRBJ2-3,ASSRATSDTQY
TRBD1,TRBV7-9,TRBJ1-4,ASSTDRDLMKRLF
.,TRBV11-2,TRBJ1-6,ASSLDMGGGYNSPLH
.,TRBV3-1,TRBJ2-3,ASSHDRAPLVDTQY
TRBD2,TRBV24-1,TRBJ2-1,ATSDSGTSNYNEQF
.,TRBV5-1,TRBJ1-1,ASSLAGSNTEAF
.,TRBV6-1,TRBJ1-5,ASGLGVSWGGQPQH
TRBD2,TRBV5-1,TRBJ2-1,ASSFAGGTYNEQF
TRBD2,TRBV27,TRBJ2-2,ASSNREAGENTGELF
TRBD2,TRBV10-2,TRBJ2-3,ASSERTSGTGGPDTQY
.,TRBV14,TRBJ1-1,ASSQAHAGNTEAF
.,TRBV27,TRBJ2-7,ASSLGDNYEQY
.,TRBV14,TRBJ2-1,ASSVIGNEQF
.,TRBV11-2,TRBJ2-7,ASSLASYEQY
TRBD1,TRBV4-1,TRBJ2-1,ASSFRQGPNEQF
.,TRBV10-3,TRBJ2-7,AANQAPLTYEQY
TRBD2,TRBV29-1,TRBJ2-1,SVSTSGFYNEQF
TRBD2,TRBV5-6,TRBJ2-7,ASSLLAGVIYEQY
TRBD2,TRBV12-3/TRBV12-4,TRBJ2-1,ASTNPGTSGEQF
.,TRBV12-3/TRBV12-4,TRBJ2-3,ASSFGPSTQY
.,TRBV9,TRBJ2-1,ASSSPPRNEQF